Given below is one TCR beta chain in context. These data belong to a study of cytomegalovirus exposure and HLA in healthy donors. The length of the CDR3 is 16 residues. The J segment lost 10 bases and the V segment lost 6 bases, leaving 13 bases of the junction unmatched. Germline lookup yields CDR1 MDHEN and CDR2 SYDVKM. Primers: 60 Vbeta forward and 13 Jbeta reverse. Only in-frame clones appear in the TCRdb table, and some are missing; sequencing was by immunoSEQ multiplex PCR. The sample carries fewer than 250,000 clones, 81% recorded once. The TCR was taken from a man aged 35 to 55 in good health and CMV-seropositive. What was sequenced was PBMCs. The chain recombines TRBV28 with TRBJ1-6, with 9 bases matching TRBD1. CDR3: CASSSGPGQGKSPLHF. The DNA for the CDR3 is TGTGCCAGCAGCTCCGGCCCGGGACAGGGAAAGTCACCCCTCCACTTT.